This passage covers 3 T cell receptor beta chains from one sample sequenced in a study of T cells in Graves' hyperthyroidism and ophthalmopathy (dated by TCRdb to between 2019 and 2020). Receptor libraries were prepared by multiplex PCR. Sequencing instrument: Illumina HiSeq 2000. Amplification of TCR beta CDR3 regions was carried out from RNA transcripts. For the first round of RT-PCR on the TCR CDR3, the HTBI primer set was used together with the Qiagen OneStep RT-PCR kit. The public reads were reprocessed in TCRdb via fastp at Q25 and MiXCR, keeping in-frame beta chains. Each entry is one CDR3 protein sequence, shown with its most common DNA and genes. This sample lists 660,000 or so distinct CDR3 sequences; around 20% were detected once. Jointly, the top ten make up 34% of the sample. Specimen: blood. Receptors were obtained from a man aged 30 to 45 with Graves' ophthalmopathy.

This chain uses TRBV18 with TRBJ2-7; TRBD1 aligns across 9 bases. CDR3 length equals 19 residues. Losses at the gene ends were 3 bases for V and 0 bases for J; bases not matched to a gene: 15. CDR1 is KGHSH and CDR2 is LQKENI in the germline V gene. The CDR3 loop reads CASSPSKSRDRDFSYEQYF. The CDR3 coding sequence is TGTGCCAGCTCACCCTCAAAGTCCCGGGACAGGGACTTCTCCTACGAGCAGTACTTC.

The table lists this clonotype with many counts. V is TRBV11-3 and J is TRBJ2-5, with 7 bases fitting TRBD1. V lost 5 bases to trimming and J lost 3 bases; unmatched junction nucleotides: 9. Germline V gene data show CDR1 as SGHNT and CDR2 as YENEEA. The CDR3 is 15 amino acids. In DNA form, the CDR3 reads TGTGCCAGCAGCCTGGGCAGGACAGGAGAAGAGACCCAGTACTTC. This sequence encodes CASSLGRTGEETQYF.

At least ten counts were recorded for this clonotype. V usage is TRBV5-1 and J usage is TRBJ2-1, with D tentatively TRBD1 or TRBD2 (5 bases each). The V and J ends lost 4 bases and 8 bases respectively, with 19 bases between them. Per the germline V gene, CDR1 is SGHRS and CDR2 is YFSETQ. The CDR3 sequence is 15 residues long. The CDR3 sequence: CASSPGALLNDEQFF. Here the CDR3 DNA reads TGCGCCAGCAGCCCCGGGGCCCTACTGAACGATGAGCAGTTCTTC.